This passage covers 20 T cell receptor beta chains from one sample sequenced in a study of T cell responses to AZD1222 COVID-19 vaccine. Repertoires were generated with immunoSEQ multiplex PCR, while TCRdb's copy carries only in-frame clones and drops some. The repertoire holds 80,000 or so clones, 70% to 90% seen once, with approximately 5.4% in the top ten. Sequencing was performed on peripheral blood, taken on day 0 of MenACWY control vaccination. Every receptor here comes from an adult in good health.

The rearrangement joins TRBV28 to TRBJ2-7; 7 bases agree with TRBD1. The CDR3 runs 12 residues. Germline V lookup: CDR1 MDHEN, CDR2 SYDVKM. The ends lost 1 base at V and 10 bases at J; junction bases unmatched: 4. Written as DNA, the CDR3 is TGTGCCAGCAGTTTATCCCGGACAGGTCAGTACTTC. Translated, it gives CASSLSRTGQYF.

V is TRBV7-4 and J is TRBJ1-5; D is ambiguous. The germline V gene has CDR1 SGHVT and CDR2 SQSDAQ. The CDR3 runs to 14 residues. Between the trimmed V and J ends, which lost 4 bases and 5 bases, there was a span of 12 bases. CDR3 sequence (DNA): TGTGCCAGCAGCTCCCCCAGCACCCATCAGCCCCAGCATTTT. As protein: CASSSPSTHQPQHF. Together with reference TRBV7-4 and TRBJ1-5, the CDR3 gives the full variable domain: GAGVSQSPRYKVAKRGRDVALRCDSISGHVTLYWYRQTLGQGSEVLTYSQSDAQRDKSGRPSGRFSAERPERSVSTLKIQRTEQGDSAVYLCASSSPSTHQPQHFGDGTRLSIL.

This clone was seen a single time. The rearrangement joins TRBV7-3 to TRBJ1-5; D unresolved. Trimming left V 0 bases short and J 5 bases short, with 5 bases between. Germline assignment: CDR1 SGHTA and CDR2 FQGTGA. The CDR3 runs 13 residues. In nucleotides, the CDR3 is TGTGCCAGCAGCTTAACGTTAGATCAGCCCCAGCATTTT. This codes for CASSLTLDQPQHF.

This chain uses TRBV5-6 with TRBJ2-2; the match to TRBD2 covers 7 bases. Germline-derived CDR1 and CDR2 are SGHDT and YYEEEE. The CDR3 is made up of 14 amino acids. V dropped 1 base and J dropped 6; count of bases not matched to a gene: 3. The CDR3 DNA is TGTGCCAGCAGCTTGAGGGCGGGGGCCGGGGAGCTGTTTTTT. It is translated as CASSLRAGAGELFF.

The gene calls are TRBV11-1 and TRBJ2-7, with D perhaps TRBD1 (6 bases). The CDR3 is 13 residues long. Germline V gene sequence: CDR1 SGHAT, CDR2 FQDESV (reference sequence). V shed 2 bases and J shed 4 bases, with 9 bases lying between them. The CDR3 DNA reads TGTGCCAGCAGCTTAAGTCAGGGGTACGAGCAGTACTTC. As protein: CASSLSQGYEQYF.

This chain joins TRBV6-2 or TRBV6-3 and TRBJ1-6; no definite D call. The CDR3 length is 15 residues. Deletions cut 0 bases from V and 8 bases from J, with 11 bases between. Germline V gives CDR1 MNHEY, CDR2 SVGEGT. CDR3: CASSYSDLTYSPLHF. The CDR3 region has the DNA TGTGCCAGCAGTTACTCAGACCTTACTTATTCACCCCTCCACTTT.

This chain links TRBV7-8 with TRBJ1-5, with TRBD1 matching over 7 bases. V was pared by 5 bases and J by 0 bases, with 19 bases of the junction left unmatched. The CDR3 totals 20 residues. Per germline, CDR1 SGHVS and CDR2 FQNEAQ. The CDR3 region is CASSPFYRSGTEYSNQPQHF. CDR3 nucleotide sequence: TGTGCCAGCAGCCCGTTTTACCGTTCCGGGACAGAATATAGCAATCAGCCCCAGCATTTT.

J is TRBJ2-1 and V is TRBV11-3; D may be TRBD2 (7 bases). This CDR3 has 15 amino acids. CDR1 and CDR2 from the germline V gene are SGHNT and YENEEA. The V end lost 5 bases, the J end lost 3 bases, and 14 bases lay between the germline ends. Here the CDR3 reads CASSTTGRVYNEQFF. The CDR3 DNA follows: TGTGCCAGCAGCACAACAGGGAGGGTCTACAATGAGCAGTTCTTC.

CDR3 bases: TGCGCCAGCAGCCCGACAGGGACGGAGACCCAGTACTTC. This gives the protein CASSPTGTETQYF. The V gene is TRBV5-1, the J gene TRBJ2-5; 7 bases fit TRBD1. V shed 4 bases, J shed 5 bases, and the junction held 5 bases outside the gene matches. This CDR3 contains 13 residues. From germline, CDR1 is SGHRS and CDR2 YFSETQ.

The CDR3 protein is CASSLHEAYEQYF. The CDR3 region has the DNA TGTGCCAGCAGTCTCCATGAAGCCTACGAGCAGTACTTC. The rearrangement joins TRBV12-3 or TRBV12-4 to TRBJ2-7; D is unclear. V was shortened by 5 bases and J by 2 bases, with 10 bases between the two germline ends. There are 13 residues in the CDR3.

The CDR3 sequence: CASSDYRVGGYTF. The CDR3 nucleotides are TGTGCCAGCAGCGACTACAGGGTCGGTGGCTACACCTTC. The chain combines TRBV6-5 with TRBJ1-2; perhaps TRBD1 as D (6 bases). V shed 6 bases and J shed 7 bases, with 15 bases lying between them. The CDR3 totals 13 residues. Germline loops: CDR1 MNHEY, CDR2 SVGAGI.

This rearrangement joins TRBV3-1 (or the pseudogene TRBV3-2) to TRBJ1-1, with D possibly TRBD1 on 6 matching bases. The CDR3 is made up of 14 amino acids. The germline CDR1 and CDR2 sequences are LGHDT and YNNKEL (reference sequence). The V end lost 4 bases, the J end lost 8 bases, and 17 bases lay between the germline ends. The CDR3 nucleotides read TGTGCCAGCAGCCGCCCAGGTGGGGGGCGAGAAGCTTTCTTT. It translates to CASSRPGGGREAFF.

This chain uses TRBV9 with TRBJ1-3; tentatively, D is TRBD1 (5 bases). CDR3 length equals 15 residues. The germline V and J ends were trimmed by 2 bases and 2 bases, with 11 bases remaining between them. Germline V gives CDR1 SGDLS, CDR2 YYNGEE. The CDR3 DNA reads as TGTGCCAGCAGCGTTATGGGGGGACCTGGAAACACCATATATTTT. Translating it yields CASSVMGGPGNTIYF.

This chain links TRBV6-2 or TRBV6-3 with TRBJ1-5, with a weak D call TRBD1 (6 bases). Germline CDR1 and CDR2: MNHEY and SVGEGT. This CDR3 has 16 amino acids. The V end was cut by 4 bases, the J end by 4 bases, with 17 bases between. The CDR3 loop reads CASSWEGGTGNQPQHF. Here the CDR3 DNA reads TGTGCCAGCAGTTGGGAGGGGGGCACAGGAAATCAGCCCCAGCATTTT.

The V and J genes are TRBV16 and TRBJ2-7; TRBD1 matches at 8 bases. The CDR3 has 18 residues. The germline V gene encodes CDR1 KGHSY and CDR2 FQNENV. With 0 bases clipped from V and 5 bases from J, the junction kept 15 bases outside the gene matches. The CDR3 sequence is CASSQSNPDRGRYDEQYF. The CDR3 bases are TGTGCCAGCAGCCAATCCAACCCCGACAGGGGAAGGTATGACGAGCAGTACTTC. Variable domain in full (rest from reference TRBV16 and TRBJ2-7): GEEVAQTPKHLVRGEGQKAKLYCAPIKGHSYVFWYQQVLKNEFKFLISFQNENVFDETGMPKERFSAKCLPNSPCSLEIQATKLEDSAVYFCASSQSNPDRGRYDEQYFGPGTRLTVT.

The genes are TRBV24-1 and TRBJ2-5; D not resolved. CDR1 KGHDR and CDR2 SFDVKD come from the germline V gene. CDR3 size: 15 residues. Trimming stripped 2 bases from V and 7 bases from J, with 16 bases between. The CDR3 coding sequence is TGTGCCACCAGTGATTCCCGGACGGGCTTATCGACCCAGTACTTC. Translated: CATSDSRTGLSTQYF.

This chain uses TRBV30 with TRBJ1-2, with TRBD1 identical over 8 bases. The CDR3 extends over 16 amino acids. J lost 5 bases, V lost 1 base, and 12 bases had no gene match. Germline V gene sequence: CDR1 GTSNPN, CDR2 SVGIG (reference sequence). The CDR3 coding sequence is TGTGCCTGGAGTGGTCGGCAGGGGGCCGGTGGGTATGGCTACACCTTC. Its protein is CAWSGRQGAGGYGYTF. Full variable domain (remainder filled in from reference TRBV30 and TRBJ1-2): SQTIHQWPATLVQPVGSPLSLECTVEGTSNPNLYWYRQAAGRGLQLLFYSVGIGQISSEVPQNLSASRPQDRQFILSSKKLLLSDSGFYLCAWSGRQGAGGYGYTFGSGTRLTVV.

DNA of the CDR3: TGTGCCAGCGGGGACAATGAGCAGTTCTTC. Its protein product is CASGDNEQFF. This sequence joins TRBV6-5 and TRBJ2-1, with no clear D. This CDR3 comprises 10 residues. V was shortened by 8 bases and J by 5 bases, with 4 bases between the two germline ends. Germline loops: CDR1 MNHEY, CDR2 SVGAGI.

This rearrangement joins TRBV5-6 to TRBJ2-7, with D possibly TRBD1 on 5 matching bases. The germline V gene has CDR1 SGHDT and CDR2 YYEEEE. This CDR3 region has 16 residues. With 4 bases removed from V and 3 bases from J, the gap between germline ends came to 20 bases. The CDR3 loop reads CASSPTGYIRNYEQYF. CDR3 sequence (DNA): TGTGCCAGCAGCCCAACAGGTTATATTAGGAACTACGAGCAGTACTTC.

The V and J genes are TRBV3-1 (or the pseudogene TRBV3-2) and TRBJ1-2; no firm D call. Germline V gene data show CDR1 as LGHDT and CDR2 as YNNKEL (reference sequence). The CDR3 length is 11 residues. The ends were cut back, 1 base at V and 8 bases at J, with 5 bases in the middle. The CDR3 loop reads CASSQAWGYTF. CDR3 in DNA: TGTGCCAGCAGCCAAGCCTGGGGCTACACCTTC.